This TCR beta chain appears in the sequencing data of a study of blood T cell repertoires in COVID-19. Background on the study: COVID-19 samples collected from the United States, Italy and Spain covered acute and convalescent phases. PBMCs, B-cell-depleted T cells, or T cells were the source of the cDNA or gDNA that made up the material.

Original processing methods: Reference gene primers were amplified, and this amplification served to estimate nucleated cell counts. The table came from immunoSEQ multiplex PCR; TCRdb's copy has only in-frame clones and leaves some out. V and J calls and clone size are those listed in that table; D and trimming were worked out from the DNA. The sample shows some 120,000 clones, 80% of them seen only once. The sequenced sample consisted of peripheral blood. This sequence was found in a human donor in a cohort sampled during active COVID-19.

The CDR3 DNA reads TGTGCCAGCAGCTTACAGAATGAGCAGTTCTTC. Protein sequence: CASSLQNEQFF. This chain joins TRBV11-2 and TRBJ2-1; no clear D. V was pared by 2 bases and J by 7 bases, with 3 bases between. The length of the CDR3 is 11 residues. Looked up from germline, CDR1 is SGHAT and CDR2 is FQNNGV.